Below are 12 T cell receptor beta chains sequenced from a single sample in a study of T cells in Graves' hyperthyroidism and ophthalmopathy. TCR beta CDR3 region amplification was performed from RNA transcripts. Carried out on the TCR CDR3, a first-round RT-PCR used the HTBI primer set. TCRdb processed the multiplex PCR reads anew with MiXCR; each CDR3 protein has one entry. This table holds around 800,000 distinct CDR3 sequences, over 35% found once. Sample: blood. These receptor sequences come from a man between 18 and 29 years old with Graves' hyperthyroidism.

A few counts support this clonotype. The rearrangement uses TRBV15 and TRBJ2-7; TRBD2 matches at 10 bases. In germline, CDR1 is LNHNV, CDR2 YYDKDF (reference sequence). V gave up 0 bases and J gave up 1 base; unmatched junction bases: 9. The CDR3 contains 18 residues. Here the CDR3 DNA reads TGTGCCACCAGCAGAGATCTCCCTAGCGGGAGTATATCCTACGAGCAGTACTTC. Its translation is CATSRDLPSGSISYEQYF.

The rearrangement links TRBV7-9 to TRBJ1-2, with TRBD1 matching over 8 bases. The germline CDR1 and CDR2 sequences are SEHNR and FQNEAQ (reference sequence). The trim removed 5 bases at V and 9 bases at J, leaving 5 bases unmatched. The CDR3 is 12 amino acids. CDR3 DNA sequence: TGTGCCAGCAGCGCCTGGACAGGGAGCTACACCTTC. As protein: CASSAWTGSYTF.

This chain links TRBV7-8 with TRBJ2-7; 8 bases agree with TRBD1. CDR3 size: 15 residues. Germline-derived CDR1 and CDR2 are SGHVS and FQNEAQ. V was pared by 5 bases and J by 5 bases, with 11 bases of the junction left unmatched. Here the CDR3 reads CASSLSGTGIDEQYF. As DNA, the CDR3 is TGTGCCAGCAGCCTCTCGGGGACAGGAATCGACGAGCAGTACTTC.

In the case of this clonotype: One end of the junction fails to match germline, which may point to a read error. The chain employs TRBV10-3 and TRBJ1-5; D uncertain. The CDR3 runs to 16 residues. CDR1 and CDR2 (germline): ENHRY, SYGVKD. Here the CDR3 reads CASSEIGLSLNQPQHF. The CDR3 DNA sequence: TGTGCCAGCAGTGAAATAGGCTTGTCCCTAAATCAGCCCCAGCATTTT.

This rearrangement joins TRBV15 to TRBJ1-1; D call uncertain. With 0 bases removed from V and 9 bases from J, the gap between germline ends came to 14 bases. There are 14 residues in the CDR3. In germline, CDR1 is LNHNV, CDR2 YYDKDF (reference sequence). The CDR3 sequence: CATSRDGRETKAFF. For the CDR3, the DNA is TGTGCCACCAGCAGAGATGGCAGAGAAACCAAAGCTTTCTTT.

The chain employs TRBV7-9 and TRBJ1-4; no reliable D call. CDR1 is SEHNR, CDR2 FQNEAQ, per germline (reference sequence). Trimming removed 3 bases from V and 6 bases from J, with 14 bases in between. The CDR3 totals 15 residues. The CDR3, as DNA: TGTGCCAGCAGCTTCCGGGTCGGTACAGATGAAAAACTGTTTTTT. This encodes CASSFRVGTDEKLFF.

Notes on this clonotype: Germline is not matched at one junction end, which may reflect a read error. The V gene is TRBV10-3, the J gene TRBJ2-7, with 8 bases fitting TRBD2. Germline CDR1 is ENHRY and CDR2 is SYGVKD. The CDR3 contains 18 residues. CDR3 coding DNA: TGTGCCAGCAGTTTAGCGCTAATTGCACGAGCGGGAGAATGGGAGCAGTACTTC. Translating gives CASSLALIARAGEWEQYF.

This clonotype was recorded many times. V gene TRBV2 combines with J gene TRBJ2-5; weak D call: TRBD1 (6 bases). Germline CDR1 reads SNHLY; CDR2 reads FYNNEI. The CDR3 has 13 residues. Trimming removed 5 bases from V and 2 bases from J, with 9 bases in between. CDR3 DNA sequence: TGTGCCAGCAGTTACAGGGAACAAGAGACCCAGTACTTC. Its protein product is CASSYREQETQYF.

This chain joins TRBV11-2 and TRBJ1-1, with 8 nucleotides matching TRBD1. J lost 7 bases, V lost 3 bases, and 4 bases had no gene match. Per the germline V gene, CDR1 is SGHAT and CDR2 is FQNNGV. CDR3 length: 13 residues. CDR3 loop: CASSLTGAHEAFF. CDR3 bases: TGTGCCAGCAGCTTGACAGGGGCCCATGAAGCTTTCTTT.

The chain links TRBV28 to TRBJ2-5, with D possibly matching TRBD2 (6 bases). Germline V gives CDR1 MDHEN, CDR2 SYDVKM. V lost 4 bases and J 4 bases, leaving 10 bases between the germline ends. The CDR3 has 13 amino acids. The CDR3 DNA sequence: TGTGCCAGCAGTTACGCGGGGATAGAGACCCAGTACTTC. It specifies CASSYAGIETQYF.

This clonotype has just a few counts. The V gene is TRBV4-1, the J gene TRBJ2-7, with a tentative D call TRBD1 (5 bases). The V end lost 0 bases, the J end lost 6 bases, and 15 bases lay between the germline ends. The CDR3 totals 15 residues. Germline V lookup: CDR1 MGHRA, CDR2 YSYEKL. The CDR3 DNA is TGCGCCAGCAGCCAAGATTCGGCCAGGGTCGGCGAGCAGTACTTC. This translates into CASSQDSARVGEQYF.

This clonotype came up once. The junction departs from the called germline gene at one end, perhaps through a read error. The CDR3 is CASSPGYSWNTGAFF. CDR3 nucleotides: TGTGCCAGCAGCCCTGGATACTCGTGGAACACTGGAGCTTTCTTT. The rearrangement uses TRBV14 and TRBJ1-1; D is unclear. CDR1 and CDR2 from the germline V gene are SGHDN and FVKESK. The CDR3 is 15 amino acids.